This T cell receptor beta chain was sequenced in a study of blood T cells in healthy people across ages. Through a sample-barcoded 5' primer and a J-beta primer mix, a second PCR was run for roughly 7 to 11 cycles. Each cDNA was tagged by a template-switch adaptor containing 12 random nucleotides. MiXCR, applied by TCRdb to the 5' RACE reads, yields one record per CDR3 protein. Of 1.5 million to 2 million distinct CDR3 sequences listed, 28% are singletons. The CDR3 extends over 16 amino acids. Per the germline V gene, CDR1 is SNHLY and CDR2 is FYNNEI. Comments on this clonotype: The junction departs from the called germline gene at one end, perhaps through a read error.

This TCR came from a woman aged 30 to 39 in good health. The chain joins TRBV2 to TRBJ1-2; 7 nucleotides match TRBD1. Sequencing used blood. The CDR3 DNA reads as TGTTCCAGCAGCCCAAATGGCCCCACAGGGGACTATGGCTACACCTTC. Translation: CSSSPNGPTGDYGYTF.